This TCR beta chain emerged from a study of control samples from healthy donors and cancer patients. The CDR3 extends over 17 amino acids. Germline V CDR1 and CDR2: SGHVS, FQNEAQ. With 3 bases clipped from V and 5 bases from J, the junction kept 13 bases outside the gene matches. Using immunoSEQ multiplex PCR, the repertoire was profiled, and TCRdb retains in-frame clones only, with some absent. This sample yields about 410,000 clones, of which approximately 92% are seen a single time; roughly 6.4% belongs to the top ten. This rearrangement joins TRBV7-8 to TRBJ2-5; TRBD1 agrees at 9 bases. The sequence derives from a man between 40 and 49 years old with head and neck cancer. The source material was PBMCs. The CDR3 loop is CASSLRQGEPGRETQYF. The CDR3 DNA is TGTGCCAGCAGCTTGCGACAGGGGGAGCCGGGTCGCGAGACCCAGTACTTC.